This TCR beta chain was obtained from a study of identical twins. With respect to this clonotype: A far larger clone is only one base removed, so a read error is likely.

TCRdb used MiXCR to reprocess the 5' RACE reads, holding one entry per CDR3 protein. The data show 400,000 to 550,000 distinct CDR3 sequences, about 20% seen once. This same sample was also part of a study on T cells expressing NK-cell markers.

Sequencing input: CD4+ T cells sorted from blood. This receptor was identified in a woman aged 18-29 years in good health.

The CDR3 loop reads CASRLSSYNEQFF. CDR3 coding DNA: TGTGCCAGCAGACTTAGCTCCTACAATGAGCAGTTCTTC. V gene TRBV7-9 combines with J gene TRBJ2-1; D unclear. Germline CDR1 reads SEHNR; CDR2 reads FQNEAQ (reference sequence). This CDR3 has 13 amino acids. The V end was cut by 6 bases, the J end by 0 bases, with 6 bases between. The complete variable domain, with remaining parts taken from reference TRBV7-9 and TRBJ2-1, reads DTGVSQNPRHKITKRGQNVTFRCDPISEHNRLYWYRQTLGQGPEFLTYFQNEAQLEKSRLLSDRFSAERPKGSFSTLEIQRTEQGDSAMYLCASRLSSYNEQFFGPGTRLTVL.